This T cell receptor beta chain came from a study of blood T cell repertoires in COVID-19. For the study at large: Spain, Italy and the United States supplied samples that represented acute and convalescent COVID-19. The analysed material was cDNA or gDNA that came from T cells, B-cell-depleted T cells, or PBMCs.

J gave up 8 bases and V 1 base, and 4 bases lay outside the gene matches. CDR1 is MNHNS, CDR2 SASEGT, per germline. This CDR3 spans 13 amino acids. As originally analysed: Estimation of nucleated cell counts relied on the amplification of reference gene primers. Sequencing was performed with immunoSEQ multiplex PCR; in TCRdb, only in-frame clones are kept and a portion is missing. D and trimming were read from the DNA, whereas the V and J calls and clone size are those reported in that table. The sample has 200,000 to 300,000 clones, less than 90% seen once. The TCR comes from a man in his sixties with acute or convalescent COVID-19. J is TRBJ1-2 and V is TRBV6-1; TRBD1 matches at 7 bases. Sequencing was done on a sample of peripheral blood. For the CDR3, the DNA is TGTGCCAGCAGTGAAGAGGACAGGAAGGGCTACACCTTC. It is translated as CASSEEDRKGYTF.